This is a list of T cell receptor beta chains from one sample in a study of blood T cell repertoires in COVID-19. Here immunoSEQ multiplex PCR was the method, and the copy in TCRdb shows in-frame clones only, minus some. The repertoire holds some 200,000 clones, with about 89% as singletons. Sample: PBMCs or T cells enriched from blood (not recorded which). These receptors were collected from a woman aged 18 to 35 who had recovered from COVID-19. The CDR3 runs from the conserved cysteine through the conserved F or W. The order of the fields is J gene, clone size, D gene, V gene, CDR3 protein, CDR3 DNA. A D gene is named only where the DNA matches it firmly. Only some rows state a clone size, as once, few, many or a class for expanded clones.

J: TRBJ2-1; size: .; D: TRBD2; V: TRBV4-2; CDR3: CASSQEGGSFYEQFF; DNA: TGTGCCAGCAGCCAAGAGGGCGGGAGCTTCTATGAGCAGTTCTTC
J: TRBJ2-5; size: .; D: TRBD1; V: TRBV6-5; CDR3: CASSITGDQETQYF; DNA: TGTGCCAGCAGTATAACAGGGGATCAAGAGACCCAGTACTTC
J: TRBJ2-5; size: .; D: TRBD2; V: TRBV2; CDR3: CASSDHRSASGFGETQYF; DNA: TGTGCCAGCAGTGATCACCGATCGGCTAGCGGGTTTGGGGAGACCCAGTACTTC
J: TRBJ2-7; size: .; D: .; V: TRBV7-9; CDR3: CASRSAGNEQYF; DNA: TGTGCCAGCAGATCTGCGGGGAACGAGCAGTACTTC
J: TRBJ2-7; size: .; D: .; V: TRBV5-1; CDR3: CASSLTTGGRYEQYF; DNA: TGCGCCAGCAGCTTGACTACCGGGGGTCGCTACGAGCAGTACTTC
J: TRBJ2-5; size: .; D: TRBD1; V: TRBV7-3; CDR3: CASSSYRGPKETQYF; DNA: TGTGCCAGCAGCTCGTACAGGGGGCCCAAAGAGACCCAGTACTTC
J: TRBJ2-3; size: .; D: .; V: TRBV28; CDR3: CASSPLRSTDTQYF; DNA: TGTGCCAGCAGCCCCCTAAGAAGCACAGATACGCAGTATTTT
J: TRBJ2-7; size: .; D: TRBD2; V: TRBV28; CDR3: CASALLAGGAYEQYF; DNA: TGTGCCAGCGCTCTACTAGCGGGAGGGGCCTACGAGCAGTACTTC
J: TRBJ2-2; size: .; D: TRBD2; V: TRBV9; CDR3: CASSPRTSHTGELFF; DNA: TGTGCCAGCAGCCCCAGGACTAGCCACACCGGGGAGCTGTTTTTT
J: TRBJ1-1; size: .; D: .; V: TRBV2; CDR3: CASRGGKARAEAFF; DNA: TGTGCCAGCAGGGGGGGGAAGGCTAGAGCTGAAGCTTTCTTT
J: TRBJ2-1; size: .; D: TRBD2; V: TRBV5-1; CDR3: CASSLRSGLNSYNEQFF; DNA: TGCGCCAGCAGCCTCCGTTCGGGACTAAACTCCTACAATGAGCAGTTCTTC
J: TRBJ1-2; size: .; D: TRBD1; V: TRBV5-1; CDR3: CASSRTGNYGYTF; DNA: TGCGCCAGCAGCAGGACAGGAAACTATGGCTACACCTTC
J: TRBJ2-3; size: .; D: TRBD1; V: TRBV7-2; CDR3: CASSTTDRFLTDTQYF; DNA: TGTGCCAGCAGCACCACGGACAGGTTTCTCACAGATACGCAGTATTTT
J: TRBJ2-7; size: .; D: TRBD2; V: TRBV7-2; CDR3: CASSQSGTSSYEQYF; DNA: TGTGCCAGCAGCCAAAGCGGGACGAGCTCCTACGAGCAGTACTTC
J: TRBJ1-1; size: few; D: .; V: TRBV13; CDR3: CASSLSAGATEAFF; DNA: TGTGCCAGCAGCTTAAGTGCAGGGGCAACTGAAGCTTTCTTT
J: TRBJ2-2; size: .; D: TRBD2; V: TRBV27; CDR3: CASSRELAGGPGELFF; DNA: TGTGCCAGCAGCCGTGAGCTAGCGGGAGGGCCCGGGGAGCTGTTTTTT
J: TRBJ1-4; size: .; D: .; V: TRBV28; CDR3: CASTPPGGRYEKLFF; DNA: TGTGCCAGCACCCCCCCCGGAGGGCGCTATGAAAAACTGTTTTTT
J: TRBJ2-1; size: .; D: .; V: TRBV7-2; CDR3: CASSLSISSDEQFF; DNA: TGTGCCAGCAGCCTTTCTATTAGCAGCGATGAGCAGTTCTTC
J: TRBJ1-2; size: .; D: TRBD1; V: TRBV15; CDR3: CATSAATTTGLAGYTF; DNA: TGTGCCACCAGCGCTGCCACAACGACAGGGCTTGCTGGCTACACCTTC
J: TRBJ2-3; size: .; D: .; V: TRBV7-9; CDR3: CASSQLASGFADTQYF; DNA: TGTGCCAGCAGCCAACTAGCTAGTGGTTTCGCAGATACGCAGTATTTT
J: TRBJ1-4; size: .; D: .; V: TRBV7-2; CDR3: CASSLDRTNEKLFF; DNA: TGTGCCAGCAGCTTGGACAGAACTAATGAAAAACTGTTTTTT
J: TRBJ2-3; size: .; D: .; V: TRBV18; CDR3: CASSPDGGPDTQYF; DNA: TGTGCCAGCTCACCAGACGGGGGACCAGATACGCAGTATTTT
J: TRBJ1-2; size: .; D: .; V: TRBV19; CDR3: CASSSGGVKLYGYTF; DNA: TGTGCCAGTAGTTCGGGGGGGGTAAAACTCTATGGCTACACCTTC
J: TRBJ1-6; size: .; D: TRBD1; V: TRBV6-6; CDR3: CASSRTYRGANSPLHF; DNA: TGTGCCAGCAGTCGAACGTACAGGGGGGCAAATTCACCCCTCCACTTT
J: TRBJ2-1; size: .; D: .; V: TRBV4-1; CDR3: CASSQDWSAAREQFF; DNA: TGCGCCAGCAGCCAAGATTGGTCAGCGGCGAGGGAGCAGTTCTTC
J: TRBJ2-1; size: .; D: TRBD1; V: TRBV11-1; CDR3: CASSLGRQGGREQFF; DNA: TGTGCCAGCAGCTTAGGCAGACAGGGGGGGCGTGAGCAGTTCTTC
J: TRBJ1-2; size: .; D: .; V: TRBV10-2; CDR3: CASSDNSLNYGYTF; DNA: TGCGCCAGCAGTGATAACAGCTTAAACTATGGCTACACCTTC
J: TRBJ1-1; size: once; D: .; V: TRBV3-1/TRBV3-2; CDR3: CASSQDFGAGF; DNA: TGTGCCAGCAGCCAAGATTTCGGGGCGGGGTTT
J: TRBJ2-5; size: .; D: TRBD2; V: TRBV4-1; CDR3: CASSQDQSGGGETQYF; DNA: TGCGCCAGCAGCCAAGATCAATCGGGAGGGGGGGAGACCCAGTACTTC
J: TRBJ2-3; size: .; D: .; V: TRBV27; CDR3: CASSLSRGTDTQYF; DNA: TGTGCCAGCAGTTTATCGAGGGGGACAGATACGCAGTATTTT
J: TRBJ2-1; size: .; D: .; V: TRBV29-1; CDR3: CSTRRGEQFF; DNA: TGCAGCACAAGGAGGGGTGAGCAGTTCTTC
J: TRBJ2-3; size: .; D: .; V: TRBV20-1; CDR3: CSASIGGTDTQYF; DNA: TGCAGTGCTAGTATAGGCGGGACAGATACGCAGTATTTT
J: TRBJ2-7; size: .; D: TRBD1; V: TRBV6-2/TRBV6-3; CDR3: CASSDPGQGSSYEQYF; DNA: TGTGCCAGCAGCGATCCGGGACAGGGGTCATCCTACGAGCAGTACTTC
J: TRBJ2-1; size: .; D: TRBD2; V: TRBV12-5; CDR3: CASGLDRTSVYNEQFF; DNA: TGTGCTAGTGGTTTGGACCGAACTAGCGTGTACAATGAGCAGTTCTTC
J: TRBJ2-2; size: .; D: .; V: TRBV15; CDR3: CATSRRGYTGELFF; DNA: TGTGCCACCAGCAGAAGGGGCTACACCGGGGAGCTGTTTTTT
J: TRBJ2-1; size: .; D: .; V: TRBV7-6; CDR3: CASSPNTDRDNEQFF; DNA: TGTGCCAGCAGCCCTAACACCGACAGAGACAATGAGCAGTTCTTC
J: TRBJ2-1; size: .; D: .; V: TRBV4-1; CDR3: CASSQDRMGGNNEQFF; DNA: TGCGCCAGCAGCCAAGATCGAATGGGGGGAAACAATGAGCAGTTCTTC
J: TRBJ1-6; size: .; D: .; V: TRBV7-9; CDR3: CASNARQSGIQDSPLHF; DNA: TGTGCCAGCAACGCACGACAGTCAGGCATACAAGATTCACCCCTCCACTTT